One and the same sample provided the 12 T cell receptor beta chains below, sequenced in a study of blood T cell repertoires in COVID-19. Sequenced by immunoSEQ multiplex PCR; TCRdb stores in-frame clones only, minus some. The sample shows about 180,000 clones, around nine tenths of them seen only once. The sample taken for sequencing was peripheral blood. These receptors were collected from a man in his fifties or sixties with COVID-19, enrolled during active disease.

The J gene is TRBJ2-7, the V gene TRBV21-1; the table's D call TRBD1 went unverified against the DNA. TRBV21-1 is annotated as a pseudogene. CDR3 length: 18 residues. The CDR3 bases are TGTGCCAGCAGCAAAGCCGCGTACAGGGGACTCGACTCCTACGAGCAGTACTTC. Amino acids: CASSKAAYRGLDSYEQYF.

V and J are TRBV7-3 and TRBJ2-3; a weak D match, TRBD2 (6 bases). The germline V gene encodes CDR1 SGHTA and CDR2 FQGTGA. Trimming took off 4 bases at V and 2 bases at J, with 13 bases between the two ends. The CDR3 is made up of 15 amino acids. CDR3 DNA sequence: TGTGCCAGCAGCTCTGGCGGGGCCTTCACAGATACGCAGTATTTT. Protein product: CASSSGGAFTDTQYF.

This clone was recorded only once. At one end the junction does not follow the germline gene, possibly because of a read error. The chain joins TRBV7-9 to TRBJ2-1; a weak D match, TRBD2 (6 bases). This CDR3 comprises 12 residues. Germline V CDR1 and CDR2: SEHNR, FQNEAQ (reference sequence). The CDR3 region is CASSLAREQWFF. The CDR3 DNA is TGTGCCAGCAGCCTAGCGAGGGAGCAATGGTTCTTC.

The rearrangement joins TRBV28 to TRBJ1-2; D unclear. The CDR3 has 15 residues. Germline CDR1 and CDR2: MDHEN and SYDVKM. V was pared by 4 bases and J by 2 bases, with 14 bases between. The DNA of the CDR3 is TGTGCCAGCAGTTCGACGGGAGGCGGGAACTATGGCTACACCTTC. This encodes CASSSTGGGNYGYTF.

The chain employs TRBV7-2 and TRBJ1-6; TRBD1 might be the D (6 bases). The germline gives CDR1 SGHTA, CDR2 FQGNSA. The ends were cut back, 6 bases at V and 9 bases at J, with 15 bases in the middle. The CDR3 sequence is 14 residues long. CDR3 in amino acids: CASRLQGSGSPLHF. The CDR3 DNA reads as TGTGCCAGCAGATTACAGGGCTCGGGTTCACCCCTCCACTTT.

The chain uses TRBV3-1 (or the pseudogene TRBV3-2) and TRBJ2-7; 7 nucleotides match TRBD2. Germline CDR1 LGHDT, CDR2 YNNKEL (reference sequence). The CDR3 consists of 14 residues. Losses at the gene ends were 0 bases for V and 5 bases for J; bases not matched to a gene: 4. The CDR3, as DNA: TGTGCCAGCAGCCAAGATCCACGGGGGGACGAGCAGTACTTC. It specifies CASSQDPRGDEQYF.

The chain couples TRBV28 to TRBJ2-5, with TRBD2 matching over 14 bases. The germline V gene has CDR1 MDHEN and CDR2 SYDVKM. This CDR3 is 15 amino acids long. With 2 bases clipped from V and 11 bases from J, the junction kept 7 bases outside the gene matches. CDR3 sequence reads: CASSLRTSGRREQYF. CDR3 nucleotide sequence: TGTGCCAGCAGTTTAAGGACTAGCGGGAGGAGAGAACAGTACTTC.

Regarding this clone: Likely a read error: the CDR3 ends without its conserved phenylalanine or tryptophan. Because the CDR3's place on the DNA is in doubt, the DNA is left out and the CDR3 is given as listed by TCRdb. V and J are TRBV29-1 and TRBJ1-1; TRBD1, the table's D call, lacks a check against the DNA. The CDR3 spans 12 amino acids, including both terminal residues. Germline V gene lookup returns CDR1 SQVTM and CDR2 ANQGSEA. This CDR3 reads CSVEEPGVGQNS.

The CDR3 coding sequence is TGTGCCAGCAGCTTAACTAGCGGATCCTACGAGCAGTACTTC. It codes for CASSLTSGSYEQYF. V and J are TRBV11-3 and TRBJ2-7; 8 bases are a match to TRBD2. V dropped 2 bases and J dropped 1; count of bases not matched to a gene: 1. The CDR3 consists of 14 residues. Germline-derived CDR1 and CDR2 are SGHNT and YENEEA.

The chain has TRBV7-2 and TRBJ2-7; 8 positions match TRBD2. From germline, CDR1 is SGHTA and CDR2 FQGNSA. J was trimmed by 5 bases and V by 3 bases; bases with no gene match: 6. The CDR3 runs to 14 residues. The CDR3 loop reads CASSLAGTSDEQYF. DNA of the CDR3: TGTGCCAGCAGCTTGGCCGGGACTAGTGACGAGCAGTACTTC.

The rearrangement joins TRBV7-2 to TRBJ2-5; D may be TRBD2 (5 bases). Trimming removed 1 base from V and 6 bases from J, with 15 bases in between. CDR3 size: 15 residues. Per germline, CDR1 SGHTA and CDR2 FQGNSA. The CDR3 here is CASSLERSSRQTQYF. The CDR3 coding sequence is TGTGCCAGCAGCTTAGAGCGGTCTAGTAGACAGACCCAGTACTTC.

The J gene is TRBJ1-3, the V gene TRBV28; 9 bases are shared with TRBD1. The CDR3 is 17 amino acids. From germline, CDR1 is MDHEN and CDR2 SYDVKM. With 2 bases clipped from V and 4 bases from J, the junction kept 9 bases outside the gene matches. The CDR3 DNA follows: TGTGCCAGCAGTTTAACCGGGACAGGGCTTTCGGGAAACACCATATATTTT. It encodes CASSLTGTGLSGNTIYF.